The 26 T cell receptor beta chains presented below share a single source sample, sequenced in a study of T cells in Graves' hyperthyroidism and ophthalmopathy. What was amplified from RNA transcripts were TCR beta CDR3 regions. During a first-round RT-PCR of the TCR CDR3, the HTBI primer set was used. TCRdb passed the multiplex PCR reads through MiXCR, listing each CDR3 protein once. Found here are under 450,000 distinct CDR3 sequences, about 18% of them singletons; the top ten hold approximately 35%. Sequencing was carried out using blood. These receptors all come from a woman aged 30 to 39 with Graves' hyperthyroidism that later progressed to Graves' ophthalmopathy.

CDR3 nucleotides: TGTGCCAGCAGCGTAGAGGGGGCTGGCACTGAAGCTTTCTTT. This translates into CASSVEGAGTEAFF. The rearrangement joins TRBV9 to TRBJ1-1; 7 bases map to TRBD1. This CDR3 is built from 14 residues. Germline V gene lookup returns CDR1 SGDLS and CDR2 YYNGEE. V lost 0 bases and J lost 4; bases outside the gene matches: 3.

The chain carries TRBV11-2 and TRBJ2-1; D assignment may be TRBD1 or TRBD2 (5 bases each). The CDR3 has 15 residues. The V gene's germline CDR1 is SGHAT and CDR2 FQNNGV. V shed 0 bases and J shed 5 bases, with 11 bases lying between them. The CDR3 bases are TGTGCCAGCAGCTTAGAGGGGACGCATGACAATGAGCAGTTCTTC. This gives the protein CASSLEGTHDNEQFF.

This clonotype was observed at least ten times. V and J are TRBV6-2 or TRBV6-3 and TRBJ2-1; no firm D call. The CDR3 is 11 amino acids. Germline CDR1 is MNHEY and CDR2 is SVGEGT. The V end was cut by 4 bases, the J end by 8 bases, with 6 bases between. CDR3 loop: CASSWVDEQFF. In DNA, the CDR3 is TGTGCCAGCAGTTGGGTGGATGAGCAGTTCTTC.

This clonotype was recorded a few times. This chain links TRBV12-3 or TRBV12-4 with TRBJ2-2; D not certain. This CDR3 region has 13 residues. The V end was cut by 3 bases, the J end by 6 bases, with 8 bases between. CDR3: CASSFVPAGELFF. The CDR3 DNA reads TGTGCCAGCAGTTTTGTCCCTGCCGGGGAGCTGTTTTTT.

This clonotype was found many times. This chain links TRBV7-8 with TRBJ1-1; D is undetermined. V was trimmed by 3 bases and J by 4 bases, leaving 9 bases between them. The CDR3 length is 13 residues. Germline lookup yields CDR1 SGHVS and CDR2 FQNEAQ. Here the CDR3 reads CASSFIRGTEAFF. The CDR3 nucleotides read TGTGCCAGCAGCTTCATACGGGGCACTGAAGCTTTCTTT.

There are many counts of this clonotype. This chain uses TRBV19 with TRBJ2-7; 11 positions agree with TRBD2. Trimming took 4 bases from V and 2 from J; bases not matched to a gene: 7. This CDR3 has 16 amino acids. The germline gives CDR1 LNHDA, CDR2 SQIVND (reference sequence). The CDR3 region is CASSTTLAGETYEQYF. In DNA form, the CDR3 reads TGTGCCAGTAGTACGACACTAGCGGGGGAAACCTACGAGCAGTACTTC.

The chain employs TRBV20-1 and TRBJ2-2; 16 nucleotides line up with TRBD2. The CDR3 runs 17 residues. In germline, CDR1 is DFQATT, CDR2 SNEGSKA (reference sequence). Germline trimming cut 5 bases from V and 3 bases from J; bases unmatched to any gene: 6. CDR3 coding DNA: TGCAGTGCTGGGGGACTAGCGGGGGGGCGGGACACCGGGGAGCTGTTTTTT. Its protein product is CSAGGLAGGRDTGELFF.

This clonotype was counted at least ten times. The rearrangement uses TRBV27 and TRBJ2-3; 10 positions match TRBD2. V trimming: 6 bases; J trimming: 4 bases; junction bases outside the gene matches: 7. Looked up from germline, CDR1 is MNHEY and CDR2 is SMNVEV (reference sequence). This CDR3 has 15 amino acids. CDR3 loop: CASRAGTSAPDTQYF. The DNA of the CDR3 is TGTGCCAGCAGGGCCGGGACTAGCGCCCCAGATACGCAGTATTTT.

V gene TRBV7-3 combines with J gene TRBJ2-5; tentatively, D is TRBD1 or TRBD2 (7 bases each). V dropped 3 bases and J dropped 4 bases, with 12 bases sitting between them. The germline CDR1 and CDR2 sequences are SGHTA and FQGTGA. The CDR3 runs 14 residues. CDR3 DNA: TGTGCCAGCAGCTTGACAGGGAGGGGAGAGACCCAGTACTTC. Translating gives CASSLTGRGETQYF. The full variable domain, its missing parts supplied by reference TRBV7-3 and TRBJ2-5, is GAGVSQTPSNKVTEKGKYVELRCDPISGHTALYWYRQSLGQGPEFLIYFQGTGAADDSGLPNDRFFAVRPEGSVSTLKIQRTERGDSAVYLCASSLTGRGETQYFGPGTRLLVL.

This clonotype occurred many times. The V call is TRBV9, the J call TRBJ2-3; D is possibly TRBD1 or TRBD2 (5 bases each). The germline CDR1 and CDR2 sequences are SGDLS and YYNGEE. This CDR3 is built from 17 residues. V was pared by 4 bases and J by 1 base, with 19 bases between. CDR3 DNA sequence: TGTGCCAGCAGCCAAGGGACCGGGTCTACGGGCACAGATACGCAGTATTTT. It translates to CASSQGTGSTGTDTQYF.

This clonotype was found many times. The chain joins TRBV6-1 to TRBJ2-7, with a possible D match to TRBD2 (5 bases). This CDR3 is built from 12 residues. Per the germline V gene, CDR1 is MNHNS and CDR2 is SASEGT. Trimming cost V 7 bases and J 3 bases, with 10 bases left between them. CDR3 sequence reads: CASTGEGYEQYF. In DNA form, the CDR3 reads TGTGCCAGCACCGGAGAGGGCTACGAGCAGTACTTC.

The gene calls are TRBV29-1 and TRBJ1-2; D is possibly TRBD1 (6 bases). In germline, CDR1 is SQVTM, CDR2 ANQGSEA. V was pared by 2 bases and J by 4 bases, with 11 bases between. The CDR3 has 13 amino acids. CDR3 DNA: TGCAGCGTTGAATGGACAGACACCTATGGCTACACCTTC. Protein sequence: CSVEWTDTYGYTF. Together with reference TRBV29-1 and TRBJ1-2, the CDR3 gives the full variable domain: SAVISQKPSRDICQRGTSLTIQCQVDSQVTMMFWYRQQPGQSLTLIATANQGSEATYESGFVIDKFPISRPNLTFSTLTVSNMSPEDSSIYLCSVEWTDTYGYTFGSGTRLTVV.

This clonotype was counted only a few times. A junction end diverges from the germline sequence, so it may reflect a read error. The J gene is TRBJ1-1, the V gene TRBV13; D is perhaps TRBD1 (5 bases). CDR3 size: 14 residues. The germline gives CDR1 PRHDT, CDR2 FYEKMQ (reference sequence). The CDR3 is CASSLGGAHTEAFF. The DNA for the CDR3 is TGTGCCAGCAGCCTAGGAGGGGCGCATACTGAAGCTTTCTTT.

This chain uses TRBV2 with TRBJ2-7, with TRBD1 as a possible D gene (6 bases). Deletions cut 2 bases from V and 3 bases from J, with 17 bases between. The CDR3 contains 16 residues. The germline gives CDR1 SNHLY, CDR2 FYNNEI. The CDR3 region has the DNA TGTGCCAGCAGTGAACCTCTCCCGGACAGTTTCTACGAGCAGTACTTC. Translating gives CASSEPLPDSFYEQYF.

This clonotype was counted ten times or more. The chain employs TRBV27 and TRBJ2-7; tentatively, D is TRBD2 (5 bases). Germline CDR1 and CDR2: MNHEY and SMNVEV (reference sequence). The length of the CDR3 is 14 residues. Trimming stripped 11 bases from V and 0 bases from J, with 17 bases between. The DNA for the CDR3 is TGTGCCGTTCGTAAGGTCGGAGGCTCCTACGAGCAGTACTTC. The encoded protein is CAVRKVGGSYEQYF.

The table lists this clonotype with many counts. The gene calls are TRBV20-1 and TRBJ1-3; D is ambiguous. CDR1 is DFQATT and CDR2 is SNEGSKA in the germline V gene (reference sequence). V lost 0 bases and J lost 0, with 6 bases in between. There are 14 residues in the CDR3. CDR3 region: CSAREDASGNTIYF. The CDR3 bases are TGCAGTGCTAGAGAAGACGCCTCTGGAAACACCATATATTTT.

For this clonotype: A much larger clone lies a single base off, so this may be a read error. CDR3 sequence: CASSLAPQGAGQYF. Here the CDR3 DNA reads TGTGCCAGCAGCTTAGCGCCTCAGGGGGCCGGGCAGTACTTC. J is TRBJ2-7 and V is TRBV11-2; 8 positions agree with TRBD1. The ends lost 1 base at V and 9 bases at J; junction bases unmatched: 8. The CDR3 consists of 14 residues. Germline-derived CDR1 and CDR2 are SGHAT and FQNNGV.

On this clonotype: This could be a read error, since a much larger clone is one nucleotide away. The V call is TRBV20-1, the J call TRBJ1-1; D is unresolved. Germline CDR1 reads DFQATT; CDR2 reads SNEGSKA (reference sequence). The CDR3 contains 12 residues. CDR3 DNA: TGCGGTGCTAGACGGCAAAACACTGAAGCTTTCTTT. Translated, it gives CGARRQNTEAFF.

This clonotype appeared many times. The chain combines TRBV18 with TRBJ2-2, with a weak D call TRBD2 (6 bases). The CDR3 is made up of 15 amino acids. The germline CDR1 and CDR2 sequences are KGHSH and LQKENI. Trimming took off 1 base at V and 3 bases at J, with 9 bases between the two ends. CDR3 DNA: TGTGCCAGCTCACCACGGAGGGATTACACCGGGGAGCTGTTTTTT. This encodes CASSPRRDYTGELFF.

This clonotype was seen ten or more times. This sequence joins TRBV18 and TRBJ2-6; a weak D match, TRBD2 (5 bases). V dropped 2 bases and J dropped 0 bases, with 8 bases sitting between them. This CDR3 has 16 amino acids. Germline-derived CDR1 and CDR2 are KGHSH and LQKENI. As DNA, the CDR3 is TGTGCCAGCTCACCAAGCGGAAACTCTGGGGCCAACGTCCTGACTTTC. The encoded protein is CASSPSGNSGANVLTF.

This clonotype was seen at least ten times. The CDR3: CASSDIPGGLITDTQYF. CDR3 DNA: TGTGCCAGCAGTGACATCCCAGGGGGCCTAATCACAGATACGCAGTATTTT. J is TRBJ2-3 and V is TRBV6-1; 8 bases agree with TRBD1. The CDR3 contains 17 residues. V was pared by 3 bases and J by 2 bases, with 10 bases of the junction left unmatched. Germline lookup yields CDR1 MNHNS and CDR2 SASEGT.

V is TRBV5-4 and J is TRBJ2-4; a weak D match, TRBD1 (6 bases). CDR1 is SGHNT and CDR2 is YYREEE in the germline V gene (reference sequence). The CDR3 length is 16 residues. With 0 bases removed from V and 1 base from J, the gap between germline ends came to 11 bases. The CDR3 coding sequence is TGTGCCAGCAGCTTGGTCCTTAGGGGGGCCAAAAACATTCAGTACTTC. Translation gives CASSLVLRGAKNIQYF.

The chain links TRBV20-1 to TRBJ2-2, with 10 bases aligning to TRBD1. The V gene's germline CDR1 is DFQATT and CDR2 SNEGSKA (reference sequence). Trimming cost V 3 bases and J 2 bases; bases outside gene matches: 6. The CDR3 is 16 amino acids. The CDR3 spells CSASERDRGNTGELFF. The CDR3, as DNA: TGCAGTGCTAGTGAACGGGACAGGGGAAACACCGGGGAGCTGTTTTTT.

The chain combines TRBV6-1 with TRBJ2-1; 9 bases match TRBD1. CDR1 and CDR2 from the germline V gene are MNHNS and SASEGT. The CDR3 sequence is 17 residues long. The ends lost 6 bases at V and 3 bases at J; junction bases unmatched: 12. The CDR3 here is CASRLRGGQGRYNEQFF. CDR3 coding DNA: TGTGCCAGCAGACTAAGGGGGGGACAGGGTCGCTACAATGAGCAGTTCTTC.

In regard to this clonotype: A much larger clone lies a single base off, so this may be a read error. The J gene is TRBJ1-6, the V gene TRBV27; D gene uncertain. V gave up 3 bases and J gave up 0 bases, with 12 bases separating them. In germline, CDR1 is MNHEY, CDR2 SMNVEV (reference sequence). This CDR3 contains 17 residues. CDR3 coding DNA: TGTGCCAGCAGTTTCGCGGCGGGCAGCTCCTATAATTCACCCCTCCACTTT. It codes for CASSFAAGSSYNSPLHF.

The CDR3: CASRRLAKSNEQFF. DNA of the CDR3: TGTGCCAGTAGGCGACTAGCGAAAAGCAATGAGCAGTTCTTC. The chain links TRBV19 to TRBJ2-1, with TRBD2 identical over 8 bases. V dropped 6 bases and J dropped 6; count of bases not matched to a gene: 7. The CDR3 totals 14 residues. The germline gives CDR1 LNHDA, CDR2 SQIVND (reference sequence). Combining the CDR3 with reference TRBV19 and TRBJ2-1 gives the whole variable domain DGGITQSPKYLFRKEGQNVTLSCEQNLNHDAMYWYRQDPGQGLRLIYYSQIVNDFQKGDIAEGYSVSREKKESFPLTVTSAQKNPTAFYLCASRRLAKSNEQFFGPGTRLTVL.